This is a list of T cell receptor beta chains from one sample in a study of shared clonotypes between healthy human individuals. Repertoires were generated with immunoSEQ multiplex PCR, while TCRdb's copy carries only in-frame clones and drops some. The sample includes some 2.1 million clones, 85% to 95% of them seen just once. Material for sequencing was naive CD4+ T cells sorted from blood. Receptors were obtained from a man younger than 35 in good health. Both conserved end residues are part of each CDR3. A D gene is named only where the DNA matches it firmly. Size tells how often a clone was seen (once, few, many) or the class of an expanded clone, and some rows leave it out.

clone_size: few
v_call: TRBV6-6
j_call: TRBJ2-1
d_call: .
cdr3_aa: CASSYSNEQFF
cdr3_nt: TGTGCCAGCAGTTACTCCAATGAGCAGTTCTTC

clone_size: .
v_call: TRBV7-2
j_call: TRBJ1-6
d_call: .
cdr3_aa: CASSLGQPDNSPLHF
cdr3_nt: TGTGCCAGCAGCTTAGGGCAGCCAGATAATTCACCCCTCCACTTT

clone_size: .
v_call: TRBV6-5
j_call: TRBJ2-6
d_call: .
cdr3_aa: CASSVTAGANVLTF
cdr3_nt: TGTGCCAGCAGCGTTACCGCCGGGGCCAACGTCCTGACTTTC

clone_size: .
v_call: TRBV10-2
j_call: TRBJ2-2
d_call: .
cdr3_aa: CASLAGGQFRGELFF
cdr3_nt: TGCGCCAGCCTTGCGGGGGGACAGTTTAGAGGGGAGCTGTTTTTT

clone_size: .
v_call: TRBV7-2
j_call: TRBJ2-7
d_call: TRBD2
cdr3_aa: CASSLGMIAAGGLEQYF
cdr3_nt: TGTGCCAGCAGCTTAGGTATGATTGCTGCGGGAGGGCTGGAGCAGTACTTC

clone_size: .
v_call: TRBV18
j_call: TRBJ1-1
d_call: .
cdr3_aa: CASSGVKDTEAFF
cdr3_nt: TGTGCCAGCTCAGGCGTTAAAGACACTGAAGCTTTCTTT

clone_size: .
v_call: TRBV19
j_call: TRBJ2-1
d_call: .
cdr3_aa: CASSRTVSSYNEQFF
cdr3_nt: TGTGCCAGTTCCCGGACGGTGAGCTCCTACAATGAGCAGTTCTTC

clone_size: .
v_call: TRBV25-1
j_call: TRBJ2-3
d_call: .
cdr3_aa: CASSDGTLKPSDTQYF
cdr3_nt: TGTGCCAGCAGTGACGGGACCTTAAAGCCATCAGATACGCAGTATTTT

clone_size: .
v_call: TRBV7-2
j_call: TRBJ1-3
d_call: TRBD1
cdr3_aa: CASSDRTGNSGNTIYF
cdr3_nt: TGTGCCAGCAGCGACCGGACAGGGAACTCTGGAAACACCATATATTTT

clone_size: .
v_call: TRBV7-2
j_call: TRBJ2-1
d_call: .
cdr3_aa: CASSQFNADKTRFF
cdr3_nt: TGTGCCAGCAGCCAATTCAACGCCGACAAAACCCGGTTCTTC

clone_size: .
v_call: TRBV5-6
j_call: TRBJ2-5
d_call: .
cdr3_aa: CASSFLRGSQETQYF
cdr3_nt: TGTGCCAGCAGCTTCCTTAGAGGTAGCCAAGAGACCCAGTACTTC

clone_size: .
v_call: TRBV2
j_call: TRBJ2-7
d_call: .
cdr3_aa: CASSRQNYEQYF
cdr3_nt: TGTGCCAGCAGTCGACAGAACTACGAGCAGTACTTC

clone_size: .
v_call: TRBV6-6
j_call: TRBJ1-5
d_call: .
cdr3_aa: CASSHSDWEPQHF
cdr3_nt: TGTGCCAGCAGCCACTCCGACTGGGAGCCCCAGCATTTT

clone_size: .
v_call: TRBV6-5
j_call: TRBJ2-3
d_call: TRBD1
cdr3_aa: CASRKDRPGTDTQYF
cdr3_nt: TGTGCCAGCAGGAAGGACAGGCCAGGCACAGATACGCAGTATTTT

clone_size: .
v_call: TRBV10-2
j_call: TRBJ2-2
d_call: .
cdr3_aa: CASSELGDTGELFF
cdr3_nt: TGCGCCAGCAGTGAGTTAGGAGACACCGGGGAGCTGTTTTTT

clone_size: .
v_call: TRBV7-9
j_call: TRBJ1-1
d_call: TRBD1
cdr3_aa: CASTPDRYPSEAFF
cdr3_nt: TGTGCCAGCACCCCGGACAGGTACCCTTCTGAAGCTTTCTTT

clone_size: .
v_call: TRBV27
j_call: TRBJ2-3
d_call: TRBD2
cdr3_aa: CASSLASGTVMDTQYF
cdr3_nt: TGTGCCAGCAGTTTGGCTAGCGGGACTGTCATGGATACGCAGTATTTT

clone_size: .
v_call: TRBV9
j_call: TRBJ2-1
d_call: .
cdr3_aa: CASSGLGPKEQFF
cdr3_nt: TGTGCCAGCAGCGGCCTTGGGCCTAAGGAGCAGTTCTTC

clone_size: .
v_call: TRBV10-1
j_call: TRBJ2-7
d_call: TRBD1
cdr3_aa: CASSPGQGAEEQYF
cdr3_nt: TGCGCCAGCAGTCCGGGACAGGGGGCGGAGGAGCAGTACTTC

clone_size: .
v_call: TRBV9
j_call: TRBJ2-2
d_call: TRBD2
cdr3_aa: CASSVDLAGGTGELFF
cdr3_nt: TGTGCCAGCAGCGTAGATCTAGCGGGAGGCACCGGGGAGCTGTTTTTT

clone_size: .
v_call: TRBV25-1
j_call: TRBJ2-1
d_call: TRBD2
cdr3_aa: CASSGLAGGNEQFF
cdr3_nt: TGTGCCAGCAGTGGCTTAGCGGGAGGGAATGAGCAGTTCTTC

clone_size: .
v_call: TRBV27
j_call: TRBJ2-1
d_call: .
cdr3_aa: CASRQRQPIDGHEQFF
cdr3_nt: TGTGCCAGCCGCCAGAGGCAGCCAATTGACGGCCATGAGCAGTTCTTC

clone_size: .
v_call: TRBV7-2
j_call: TRBJ2-7
d_call: TRBD1
cdr3_aa: CASSLVGGQGYEQYF
cdr3_nt: TGTGCCAGCAGCTTAGTCGGGGGACAGGGCTACGAGCAGTACTTC

clone_size: .
v_call: TRBV5-8
j_call: TRBJ2-1
d_call: .
cdr3_aa: CASSLAQEISYNEQFF
cdr3_nt: TGTGCCAGCAGCTTGGCCCAAGAGATTTCCTACAATGAGCAGTTCTTC

clone_size: once
v_call: TRBV2
j_call: TRBJ1-5
d_call: .
cdr3_aa: CASSVSGINQPQHF
cdr3_nt: TGTGCCAGCAGTGTCTCGGGGATCAATCAGCCCCAGCATTTT

clone_size: .
v_call: TRBV5-4
j_call: TRBJ1-3
d_call: .
cdr3_aa: CASSTDRNTIYF
cdr3_nt: TGTGCCAGCAGCACGGACAGAAACACCATATATTTT

clone_size: .
v_call: TRBV11-2
j_call: TRBJ1-1
d_call: .
cdr3_aa: CASSLVGNSGNLGAFF
cdr3_nt: TGTGCCAGCAGCTTAGTTGGGAACTCAGGGAACCTCGGAGCTTTCTTT

clone_size: .
v_call: TRBV9
j_call: TRBJ2-7
d_call: TRBD2
cdr3_aa: CASSADGTRPYEQYF
cdr3_nt: TGTGCCAGCAGCGCGGACGGGACTAGGCCCTACGAGCAGTACTTC

clone_size: .
v_call: TRBV2
j_call: TRBJ2-7
d_call: TRBD1
cdr3_aa: CASSQTGQGFYEQYF
cdr3_nt: TGTGCCAGCAGCCAAACGGGACAGGGGTTCTACGAGCAGTACTTC

clone_size: .
v_call: TRBV9
j_call: TRBJ2-7
d_call: .
cdr3_aa: CASSVVRGFYEQYF
cdr3_nt: TGTGCCAGCAGCGTAGTGAGGGGGTTCTACGAGCAGTACTTC

clone_size: .
v_call: TRBV27
j_call: TRBJ2-2
d_call: .
cdr3_aa: CASSVGWIGELFF
cdr3_nt: TGTGCCAGCAGTGTCGGGTGGATCGGGGAGCTGTTTTTT